These T cell receptor beta chains were read from a single sample in a study of blood T cell repertoires in COVID-19. Data came from immunoSEQ multiplex PCR; TCRdb stores just in-frame clones and leaves some out. The sample has approximately 160,000 clones, around 83% seen once. The sequenced material came from PBMCs or T cells enriched from blood (not recorded which). Receptor source: a woman aged 45-60 years in a cohort exposed to, infected with or recovered from COVID-19 (not recorded which). Both conserved end residues are part of each CDR3. Not all rows give a size; the values are once, few, many and, for expanded clones, a class.

j_call	v_call	clone_size	cdr3_aa
TRBJ1-4	TRBV7-8	NA	CASSLKGINEKLFF
TRBJ2-5	TRBV27	NA	CASSIGRAGTEETQYF
TRBJ2-7	TRBV7-2	NA	CASRDPGGYEQYF
TRBJ2-3	TRBV15	NA	CATSRASVADTQYF
TRBJ1-2	TRBV28	once	CASSPPADRARDGYTF
TRBJ1-6	TRBV13	once	CASSPGGQGSSPLHF
TRBJ2-3	TRBV27	NA	CASSLGMGITDTQYF
TRBJ2-3	TRBV19	NA	CASRQGYRTDTQYF
TRBJ2-3	TRBV11-3	NA	CASSLFGREQDTQYF
TRBJ2-5	TRBV3-1/TRBV3-2	once	CASSHRRSGSQETQYF
TRBJ2-2	TRBV6-5	once	CASSQGGADTGELFF
TRBJ2-7	TRBV5-6	NA	CASSIRTGMFYEQYF
TRBJ2-1	TRBV5-1	NA	CASSSGTSIGVDEQFF
TRBJ2-5	TRBV10-2	NA	CASSESRGSRETQYF
TRBJ2-7	TRBV2	NA	CASRESVGAGANTLSYEQYF
TRBJ1-1	TRBV2	NA	CAKYRGFRVEAFF
TRBJ1-1	TRBV14	NA	CASKPGLQPTGEAFF
TRBJ1-5	TRBV11-2	NA	CASSEDRHQPQHF
TRBJ2-1	TRBV18	NA	CASSPLAGGYNEQFF
TRBJ1-3	TRBV28	NA	CASSFNRDRLGGNTIYF
TRBJ2-1	TRBV7-2	NA	CASSLDWATYNEQFF
TRBJ2-3	TRBV9	NA	CASSAPGLAGQDTQYF
TRBJ1-6	TRBV6-5	NA	CASTGLPPSPLHF
TRBJ2-7	TRBV18	NA	CASSPEQGTHEQYF
TRBJ1-5	TRBV19	once	CASSIAGGGSQPQHF
TRBJ1-3	TRBV30	few	CAYERGAGNTIYF
TRBJ1-1	TRBV29-1	NA	CSVVRQGFAQNTEAFF
TRBJ1-2	TRBV24-1	once	CATRETAGYGYTF
TRBJ2-7	TRBV28	few	CASSSSGQGPYEQYF
TRBJ2-1	TRBV6-5	NA	CASSGAYNEQFF
TRBJ2-3	TRBV11-2	once	CASSLADMRGDTQYF
TRBJ2-1	TRBV10-3	NA	CAISEDRGHFGEQFF
TRBJ2-7	TRBV7-9	NA	CASSEAGTAYEQYF
TRBJ1-1	TRBV5-1	NA	CASSEGGAEAFF
TRBJ1-1	TRBV19	once	CGTGDYPLTTEAFF
TRBJ2-2	TRBV7-9	NA	CASSFGIAGGELFF
TRBJ1-2	TRBV6-2/TRBV6-3	NA	CASSQTGNPNYGYTF
TRBJ2-4	TRBV2	once	CASSESRDNLAKNIQYF
TRBJ2-7	TRBV6-1	NA	CASSEALEAYEQYF
TRBJ2-7	TRBV28	NA	CATRRGLSYYEQYF
TRBJ2-1	TRBV7-8	NA	CASSPSGTALYNEQFF
TRBJ2-4	TRBV27	NA	CASSGGGTKNIQYF
TRBJ1-3	TRBV19	few	CASGTGFGNTIYF
TRBJ1-3	TRBV4-1	NA	CASSSSYSGNTIYF
TRBJ1-6	TRBV7-6	NA	CASSLELGGYSPLHF
TRBJ2-5	TRBV24-1	few	CATSARSRETQYF
TRBJ1-6	TRBV30	few	CAWSRTDANSPLHF
TRBJ1-1	TRBV7-9	NA	CASSLEPGSEAFF
TRBJ2-2	TRBV2	NA	CASGGDRGRTGELFF
TRBJ2-7	TRBV28	few	CAAQTVGDEQYF
TRBJ2-1	TRBV11-3	NA	CASSTSQGGEQFF
TRBJ2-2	TRBV5-6	NA	CASSYGTVNTGELFF